The rows below give T cell receptor beta chains drawn from one sample of a study of beta chain features in type 1 diabetes. The protocol was immunoSEQ multiplex PCR, while the TCRdb copy is restricted to in-frame clones and leaves out a portion. This table has a few hundred thousand clones, around 12% appearing once. What was sequenced was naive CD4+ T cells from blood. The receptors shown here come from a man aged 18 to 35 in good health. The CDR3 runs from the conserved cysteine through the conserved F or W. The D gene is left open where the match is weak. Clone size is stated in some rows and not others, as once, few, many or a class when expanded.

V gene	clone size	J gene	D gene	CDR3 DNA	CDR3 protein
TRBV7-9	many	TRBJ2-4	NA	TGTGCCAGCAGCCCCGGTCGGGACATTCAGTACTTC	CASSPGRDIQYF
TRBV6-5	few	TRBJ2-7	NA	TGTGCCAGCAGCCAGGGAGGCGAGCAGTACTTC	CASSQGGEQYF
TRBV5-6	few	TRBJ2-1	TRBD1	TGTGCCAGCAGCTTGCAGATGGGCCCAGGACAGGCGCCCTACAATGAGCAGTTCTTC	CASSLQMGPGQAPYNEQFF
TRBV28	few	TRBJ2-4	TRBD2	TGTGCCAGCAGTTTTTCGGGGGGAGGGGTGGACATTCAGTACTTC	CASSFSGGGVDIQYF
TRBV6-4	NA	TRBJ2-7	TRBD1	TGTGCCAGCAGTCTCGATCAGGGGGACGAGCAGTACTTC	CASSLDQGDEQYF
TRBV29-1	few	TRBJ2-7	TRBD1	TGCAGCGTTGTGGCAGGGACAGCATACGAGCAGTACTTC	CSVVAGTAYEQYF
TRBV18	few	TRBJ2-1	TRBD2	TGTGCCAGCTCACCACCCATAACTAGCGGGAGTTACAATGAGCAGTTCTTC	CASSPPITSGSYNEQFF
TRBV5-1	few	TRBJ2-1	NA	TGCGCCAGCAGCTTGGGCGGCCGCTCCGCCTACAATGAGCAGTTCTTC	CASSLGGRSAYNEQFF
TRBV7-2	few	TRBJ2-3	TRBD1	TGTGCCAGCAGCTCGGGACAGGGTATTGCAGATACGCAGTATTTT	CASSSGQGIADTQYF
TRBV7-2	many	TRBJ2-3	NA	TGTGCCAGCAGTTTACGACAGTATACGCAGTATTTT	CASSLRQYTQYF
TRBV30	NA	TRBJ1-1	NA	TGTGCCTGGAGTGTACTAGGAGGGATTCTAGCTTTCTTT	CAWSVLGGILAFF
TRBV5-6	few	TRBJ2-7	NA	TGTGCCAGCAGCTTGGCAGGGCCCTACGAGCAGTACTTC	CASSLAGPYEQYF
TRBV5-6	NA	TRBJ1-4	NA	TGTGCCAGCAGCTTGGTAGGGGAGGATGAAAAACTGTTTTTT	CASSLVGEDEKLFF
TRBV12-5	NA	TRBJ1-2	TRBD1	TGTGCTAGTGGACTCGGGACAGGGGTTGGCTACACCTTC	CASGLGTGVGYTF
TRBV6-6	NA	TRBJ2-7	NA	TGTGCCAGCACGCGAGTAAGCTCCTACGAGCAGTACTTC	CASTRVSSYEQYF
TRBV7-9	few	TRBJ2-2	TRBD1	TGTGCCAGCAGCCGCGGTCCAGGGGGTAACACCGGGGAGCTGTTTTTT	CASSRGPGGNTGELFF
TRBV7-6	NA	TRBJ1-4	NA	TGTGCCAGCAAGTTAGGAGGCCCGAATGAAAAACTGTTTTTT	CASKLGGPNEKLFF
TRBV9	few	TRBJ2-2	NA	TGTGCCAGCACCCTAGGAGGCAGCGGACACACCGGGGAGCTGTTTTTT	CASTLGGSGHTGELFF
TRBV2	NA	TRBJ1-3	TRBD1	TGTGCCAGCGGGGCCGGGACAGGGGGCTTTGACACCATATATTTT	CASGAGTGGFDTIYF
TRBV7-9	few	TRBJ2-7	NA	TGTGCTGTAGGGGCCCGGTACCTATCCTACGAGCAGTACTTC	CAVGARYLSYEQYF
TRBV7-2	few	TRBJ2-1	TRBD2	TGTGCCAGCAGCCCCACCCCGGAGACTAGCGGGAGCAAGAATGAGCAGTTCTTC	CASSPTPETSGSKNEQFF
TRBV5-1	few	TRBJ2-3	NA	TGCGCCAGCAGCTTGGTGTCGCGGACTAGCACAGATACGCAGTATTTT	CASSLVSRTSTDTQYF
TRBV18	NA	TRBJ1-1	NA	TGTGCCAGCTCACCCGCGACACAGAACACTGAAGCTTTCTTT	CASSPATQNTEAFF
TRBV7-3	NA	TRBJ1-1	TRBD1	TGTGCCAGCAGCTTAATGGGGTCCAGGGGGCCCAACACTGAAGCTTTCTTT	CASSLMGSRGPNTEAFF
TRBV10-3	NA	TRBJ2-1	NA	TGTGCCAGCAGTTATAAGGAGGAGCAGTTCTTC	CASSYKEEQFF
TRBV7-2	few	TRBJ2-3	TRBD2	TGTGCCAGCAGGCGGCTAGCGGGAGTAGCAGATACGCAGTATTTT	CASRRLAGVADTQYF
TRBV18	few	TRBJ1-1	NA	TGTGCCAGCTCACCATCCCGGGACACTGAAGCTTTCTTT	CASSPSRDTEAFF
TRBV4-2	few	TRBJ2-5	NA	TGTGCCAGCAGCCCGAATCCGGGATCCCAAGAGACCCAGTACTTC	CASSPNPGSQETQYF
TRBV9	few	TRBJ2-6	NA	TGTGCCAGCAGCCCAAGGGACATTCAAAAATCTGGGGCCAACGTCCTGACTTTC	CASSPRDIQKSGANVLTF
TRBV6-1	NA	TRBJ2-1	TRBD2	TGTGCCAGCAGCCGCGGGACTAGCGGCTACAATGAGCAGTTCTTC	CASSRGTSGYNEQFF
TRBV5-1	NA	TRBJ2-1	TRBD2	TGCGCCAGCAGCTTGGTTACTAGCGGTTTCTCCTACAATGAGCAGTTCTTC	CASSLVTSGFSYNEQFF
TRBV7-9	few	TRBJ2-7	NA	TGTGCCAGCAGCTTAGGGCAGGGGTTGACCCCATATTCATACGAGCAGTACTTC	CASSLGQGLTPYSYEQYF
TRBV29-1	NA	TRBJ2-2	NA	TGCAGCGTTGGGAGGGCCACGAACACCGGGGAGCTGTTTTTT	CSVGRATNTGELFF
TRBV7-2	few	TRBJ2-7	TRBD2	TGTGCCAGCAGATTTACTAGCGGGAGAGCCTACGAGCAGTACTTC	CASRFTSGRAYEQYF
TRBV9	few	TRBJ1-1	TRBD1	TGTGCCAGCAGCGGGACAGGGGGGCGGACTTTCTTT	CASSGTGGRTFF
TRBV10-3	few	TRBJ2-1	NA	TGTGCCATCACCAGGACTGGCGGGGTAGGCAATGAGCAGTTCTTC	CAITRTGGVGNEQFF
TRBV30	few	TRBJ2-3	NA	TGTGCCTGGAAGGTCCCGGCGGTCACAGATACGCAGTATTTT	CAWKVPAVTDTQYF
TRBV6-6	NA	TRBJ2-3	TRBD2	TGTGCCAGCTTGCGGCGGGGGGGAGGAGATACGCAGTATTTT	CASLRRGGGDTQYF
TRBV5-6	few	TRBJ1-2	TRBD1	TGTGCCAGCAGCCCGGGGACAGGGCAGTATAACTATGGCTACACCTTC	CASSPGTGQYNYGYTF
TRBV19	NA	TRBJ2-1	NA	TGTGCCAGTAGTATCCAGGGCGGCTCCTACAATGAGCAGTTCTTC	CASSIQGGSYNEQFF
TRBV30	few	TRBJ1-5	TRBD1	TGTGCCTGGAGTTCCCGGACAGGGTACAATCAGCCCCAGCATTTT	CAWSSRTGYNQPQHF
TRBV13	NA	TRBJ2-5	NA	TGTGCCAGCAGCGATAGCGCCTGGGAAGAGACCCAGTACTTC	CASSDSAWEETQYF
TRBV5-4	NA	TRBJ2-1	NA	TGTGCCAGCAGCTTGGTTATCAGCGGAGTCAATGAGCAGTTCTTC	CASSLVISGVNEQFF
TRBV7-8	NA	TRBJ2-7	TRBD2	TGTGCCAGCAGCTTTTGGACTAGCGGGACCGAGCAGTACTTC	CASSFWTSGTEQYF
TRBV7-3	few	TRBJ2-6	NA	TGTGCCAGCAGCTTACTAGGAGGAGCTGGGGCCAACGTCCTGACTTTC	CASSLLGGAGANVLTF
TRBV4-3	few	TRBJ1-4	NA	TGCGCCAGCAGCCAAGGGCAGGGTGCTGAAAAACTGTTTTTT	CASSQGQGAEKLFF
TRBV11-2	few	TRBJ2-5	NA	TGTGCCAGCAGCTTTCAGGAAGAGACCCAGTACTTC	CASSFQEETQYF
TRBV29-1	NA	TRBJ2-7	TRBD1	TGCAGCGTTCGAACCCCCGGACAGGGGGGCTACGAGCAGTACTTC	CSVRTPGQGGYEQYF
TRBV10-3	NA	TRBJ2-2	TRBD1	TGTGCCATCAGTGAAGACAGGGGGCCGGCCGGGGAGCTGTTTTTT	CAISEDRGPAGELFF
TRBV5-1	NA	TRBJ1-1	TRBD1	TGCGCCAGCAGCTTACAGGGGGCGGAAGGGACTGAAGCTTTCTTT	CASSLQGAEGTEAFF
TRBV7-3	NA	TRBJ1-5	NA	TGTGCCAGCAGCTCACGTATAGCAATCCCGGCCCAGCATTTT	CASSSRIAIPAQHF
TRBV30	NA	TRBJ1-4	TRBD1	TGTGCCTGGAGAAGAGGGGGCACTAATGAAAAACTGTTTTTT	CAWRRGGTNEKLFF
TRBV7-2	few	TRBJ2-1	TRBD2	TGTGCCAGCAGCTCACTAGCGGGAGTTTGGAATGAGCAGTTCTTC	CASSSLAGVWNEQFF
TRBV7-9	few	TRBJ2-1	TRBD2	TGTGCCAGTCTGACTAGCGGGGGGGCTAATGAGCAGTTCTTC	CASLTSGGANEQFF